This T cell receptor (beta chain) appears in the sequencing data of a study of radiation and T cells in renal cell carcinoma. Germline CDR1 SGHRS, CDR2 YFSETQ. The V segment lost 0 bases and the J segment 6 bases; nucleotides outside the gene matches: 3. The CDR3 extends over 14 amino acids. Assay used: immunoSEQ multiplex PCR; TCRdb lists only in-frame clones, some missing. The repertoire includes approximately 140,000 clones, 88% of them detected once, and around 4% sits in the top ten. Time point denoted: baseline pretreatment blood. Treatment meaning: 15 Gy SBRT to primary tumor, nephrectomy 4 weeks later.

The chain couples TRBV5-1 to TRBJ1-1; 9 bases agree with TRBD1. Sequencing was performed on blood, taken from a patient whose treatment included radiotherapy and nephrectomy. This TCR came from a woman in her 70s with renal cell carcinoma. CDR3 in amino acids: CASSLGDRASEAFF. CDR3 nucleotide sequence: TGCGCCAGCAGCTTGGGGGACAGGGCCTCTGAAGCTTTCTTT.